This TCR beta chain was retrieved from a study of cytomegalovirus exposure and HLA in healthy donors. Losses at the gene ends were 4 bases for V and 5 bases for J; bases not matched to a gene: 16. There are 17 residues in the CDR3. Per germline, CDR1 SGHTS and CDR2 YDEGEE. The donors were in the roughly 120-subject validation cohort, distinct from the roughly 700-subject first cohort. Overall study findings and caveats: Subsequent analysis revealed that first-cohort TCR clusters tended to co-occur in the 130 or so validation repertoires. In vitro testing confirmed a few CMV-associated chains as specific for CMV antigens. Researchers counted around 160 TCR beta chains as cytomegalovirus-associated.

A word on this clone: Its antigen is unidentified.

The table came from immunoSEQ multiplex PCR; TCRdb's copy has only in-frame clones and leaves some out. This table has 150,000 to 200,000 clones, around 86% appearing once. The J gene is TRBJ2-7, the V gene TRBV5-8; 9 nucleotides align to TRBD2. This clonotype was obtained from a young woman in good health and CMV-seronegative. The sequencing input was PBMCs. CDR3 nucleotides: TGTGCCAGCAGCCCCCCGGATGCGGGAGGGCCCATCAACGAGCAGTACTTC. Translated, it gives CASSPPDAGGPINEQYF.